This T cell receptor beta chain was profiled in a study of shared clonotypes between healthy human individuals. The CDR3 extends over 15 amino acids. With 5 bases removed from V and 5 bases from J, the gap between germline ends came to 18 bases. Germline loops: CDR1 LGHNA, CDR2 YSLEER. Clones were read by immunoSEQ multiplex PCR, and TCRdb kept only the in-frame ones, dropping some. The table includes about 2,200,000 clones, roughly 91% detected once. In regard to this clone: Its target is not known.

Study conclusions and caveats: Clonotype sharing among the donors was expected to vary with sequencing depth. Generally, naive subsets came out with larger estimated richness than memory subsets.

CD8 cells classed as naive were CD45RO-negative and positively selected for CCR7, excluding terminally differentiated effector memory CD45RA+ cells. The sequence derives from a man younger than 35 in good health. Some clones in this sample may be carry-over from other donors' samples. The sequenced sample consisted of naive CD8+ T cells from PBMCs. The V gene is TRBV4-3, the J gene TRBJ1-1; D perhaps matches TRBD1 (6 bases). CDR3 sequence (DNA): TGCGCCAGCAGCAAGGAGGAGGGGGACCCGACTGAAGCTTTCTTT. It is translated as CASSKEEGDPTEAFF.